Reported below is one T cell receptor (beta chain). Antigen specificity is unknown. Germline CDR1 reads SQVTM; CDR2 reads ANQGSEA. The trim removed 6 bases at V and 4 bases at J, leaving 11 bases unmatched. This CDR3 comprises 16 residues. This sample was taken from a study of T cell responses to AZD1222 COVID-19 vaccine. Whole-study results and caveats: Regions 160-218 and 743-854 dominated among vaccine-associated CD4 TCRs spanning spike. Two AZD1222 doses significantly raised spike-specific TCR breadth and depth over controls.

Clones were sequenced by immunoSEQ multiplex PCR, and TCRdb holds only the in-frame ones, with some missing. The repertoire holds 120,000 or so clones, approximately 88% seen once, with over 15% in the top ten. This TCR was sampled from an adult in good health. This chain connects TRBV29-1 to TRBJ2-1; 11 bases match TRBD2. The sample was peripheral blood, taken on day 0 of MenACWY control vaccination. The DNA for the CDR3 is TGCAGCGTCCTTTCACAGGGGACTAGCGGTTACAATGAGCAGTTCTTC. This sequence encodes CSVLSQGTSGYNEQFF.